This TCR beta chain was identified during a study of T-cell reconstitution after alpha-beta-depleted transplantation in children. The TCRbeta library was prepared with unique molecular identifiers. In TCRdb, the PCR reads were re-called with MiXCR into one record per CDR3 protein. The table has about 400,000 distinct CDR3 sequences, about a fifth seen once. Germline loops: CDR1 LGHNA, CDR2 YSLEER. There are 14 residues in the CDR3. V was pared by 0 bases and J by 5 bases, with 10 bases between. Sequenced material: PBMCs from the stem cell graft donor, taken from the stem cell graft. The chain couples TRBV4-3 to TRBJ2-5; D not certain. The TCR sequence derives from a human donor who donated a stem cell graft to a child with acute myeloid leukemia. CDR3 amino acids: CASSQDIQVETQYF. Here the CDR3 DNA reads TGCGCCAGCAGCCAAGATATCCAGGTGGAGACCCAGTACTTC.